The clone carrying this T cell receptor (beta chain) appeared a few times. Antigen unknown. Treatment denoted: oral pan-JAK inhibitor, 5-10 mg twice daily. Obtained from alopecia areata patients were lesional scalp punch biopsies along with peripheral blood. The V end was cut by 1 base, the J end by 6 bases, with 12 bases between. The length of the CDR3 is 14 residues. The germline V gene encodes CDR1 SGHVS and CDR2 FNYEAQ. The record originates from a study of CD8+ T cells in alopecia areata. Study summary: Among treated patients, oral tofacitinib was administered at 5 to 10 mg twice daily. Study-wide findings and caveats: Mice gave a clearer picture of TCR sharing than patients did, possibly for HLA-related reasons.

Once RNA had been extracted, it was reverse transcribed into cDNA to act as the sequencing template. Measured with immunoSEQ multiplex PCR; TCRdb has only the in-frame clones, and not every one. The repertoire consists of 75,000 to 85,000 clones, with 60% to 70% occurring once and the leading ten covering 23%. The V and J genes are TRBV7-6 and TRBJ1-2; D ambiguous. Sequencing was performed on CD8+ T cells sorted from blood, taken at week 24, from a patient treated with tofacitinib. The receptor was isolated from a human donor with alopecia areata. CDR3 amino acids: CASSLVKAGHGYTF. The DNA for the CDR3 is TGTGCCAGCAGCTTAGTGAAAGCCGGGCATGGCTACACCTTC.